This entry lists 7 T cell receptor beta chains sequenced from one sample in a study of early T cells in non-severe SARS-CoV-2 infection. TCRdb passed the 5' RACE reads through MiXCR, listing each CDR3 protein once. This table holds 15,000 to 25,000 distinct CDR3 sequences, around 4.4% found once. The sample was whole blood. The origin of the receptors is an adult who was a healthcare worker with PCR-confirmed SARS-CoV-2 infection or an uninfected control (not recorded which).

The sample holds many counts of this clonotype. The chain carries TRBV6-5 and TRBJ2-7; no reliable D call. Germline-derived CDR1 and CDR2 are MNHEY and SVGAGI. The CDR3 is 11 residues long. V lost 3 bases and J lost 6, with 6 bases in between. The CDR3 protein is CASSYLSEQYF. CDR3 in DNA: TGTGCCAGCAGTTATTTATCCGAGCAGTACTTC.

This clonotype was counted ten times or more. This chain connects TRBV7-2 to TRBJ1-6; D is unclear. The germline V and J ends were trimmed by 0 bases and 7 bases, with 13 bases remaining between them. The CDR3 is 16 amino acids. CDR1 is SGHTA and CDR2 is FQGNSA in the germline V gene. CDR3 region: CASSLASPPGNSPLHF. The CDR3 DNA reads as TGTGCCAGCAGCTTAGCGAGTCCCCCGGGAAATTCACCCCTCCACTTT. Full variable domain (outside the CDR3, taken from reference TRBV7-2 and TRBJ1-6): GAGVSQSPSNKVTEKGKDVELRCDPISGHTALYWYRQSLGQGLEFLIYFQGNSAPDKSGLPSDRFSAERTGGSVSTLTIQRTQQEDSAVYLCASSLASPPGNSPLHFGNGTRLTVT.

This clonotype came up many times. The gene calls are TRBV9 and TRBJ2-2; the match to TRBD2 covers 7 bases. The CDR3 has 15 amino acids. V shed 7 bases, J shed 4 bases, and the junction held 10 bases outside the gene matches. Germline CDR1 and CDR2: SGDLS and YYNGEE. The CDR3 DNA reads TGTGCCAGCGCCCCGCTAGCGGCGGGCACCGGGGAGCTGTTTTTT. Translation: CASAPLAAGTGELFF.

This clonotype was recorded many times. The chain couples TRBV4-3 to TRBJ1-6; D not certain. Germline V gene sequence: CDR1 LGHNA, CDR2 YSLEER. V lost 1 base and J 7 bases, leaving 14 bases between the germline ends. The CDR3 consists of 16 residues. This chain's CDR3 is CASSQGSARQNSPLHF. CDR3 coding DNA: TGCGCCAGCAGCCAAGGGTCGGCCAGACAAAATTCACCCCTCCACTTT.

This clonotype came up many times. Here the CDR3 reads CASGGQPNTEAFF. CDR3 DNA: TGTGCCAGCGGCGGTCAGCCGAACACTGAAGCTTTCTTT. The V gene is TRBV12-3 or TRBV12-4, the J gene TRBJ1-1, with D hard to call. Deletions cut 8 bases from V and 1 base from J, with 11 bases between. This CDR3 is built from 13 residues.

The genes are TRBV27 and TRBJ2-1; maybe TRBD1 (5 bases). CDR1 and CDR2 (germline): MNHEY, SMNVEV (reference sequence). V was clipped by 8 bases and J by 8 bases, with 13 bases between them. The CDR3 extends over 12 amino acids. The CDR3 DNA follows: TGTGCCAGCGTAGGGGCCAGGGATGAGCAGTTCTTC. Protein product: CASVGARDEQFF.

This clonotype was recorded at least ten times. The J gene is TRBJ1-1, the V gene TRBV6-1; TRBD1 might be the D (5 bases). Trimming shortened V by 6 bases and J by 3 bases, and 20 bases separated the two germline ends. Germline CDR1 MNHNS, CDR2 SASEGT. The CDR3 runs 16 residues. The CDR3 sequence: CASRLRTPRGDTEAFF. DNA of the CDR3: TGTGCCAGCAGATTGAGGACCCCTCGGGGGGACACTGAAGCTTTCTTT.